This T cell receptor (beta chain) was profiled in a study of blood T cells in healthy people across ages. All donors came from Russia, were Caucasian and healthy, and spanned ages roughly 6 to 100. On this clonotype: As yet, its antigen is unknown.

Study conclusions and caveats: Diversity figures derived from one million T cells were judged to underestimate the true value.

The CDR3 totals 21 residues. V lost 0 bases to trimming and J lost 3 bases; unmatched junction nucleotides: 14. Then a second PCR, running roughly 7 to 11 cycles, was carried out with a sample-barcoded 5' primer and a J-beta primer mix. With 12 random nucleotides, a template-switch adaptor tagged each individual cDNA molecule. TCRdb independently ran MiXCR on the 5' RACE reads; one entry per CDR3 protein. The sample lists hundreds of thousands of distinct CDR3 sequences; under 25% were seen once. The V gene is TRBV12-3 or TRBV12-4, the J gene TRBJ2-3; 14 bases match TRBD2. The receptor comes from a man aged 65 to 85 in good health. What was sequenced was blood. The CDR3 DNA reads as TGTGCCAGCAGTTTAGCGCCCGGGACTAGCGGGAGAATAATTGAGACAGATACGCAGTATTTT. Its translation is CASSLAPGTSGRIIETDTQYF.